The clone carrying this T cell receptor (beta chain) is classed as medium-sized (0.01 to 0.1%). Antigen unknown. Profiled with immunoSEQ multiplex PCR; TCRdb holds only in-frame clones, not every one. The sample holds over a thousand clones, and no clone turns up only once. The CDR3 contains 15 residues. Germline CDR1 MNHEY, CDR2 SMNVEV (reference sequence). V gave up 0 bases and J gave up 2 bases, with 8 bases separating them. Busulfan-fludarabine conditioning, marrow transplant, and cyclophosphamide on days +3 and +4 were administered. This sample was taken from a study of T cells after posttransplantation cyclophosphamide. Overall study findings and caveats: Blood and skin or GI T cell repertoires showed limited TRB overlap. Donor-recipient repertoire similarity was low at 1-2 months, rising over year one. Recipient CMV seropositivity and CMV reactivation strongly tracked TRB clonality.

The chain is built from TRBV27 and TRBJ1-5; possibly TRBD1 for D (6 bases). This sequence was found in a male patient aged 25 to 39 who received an allogeneic stem cell transplant from a related donor, was CMV-positive, and had acute GVHD only. Some T cells may be supplied by the graft donor. Sequences were derived from PBMCs, sampled after an allogeneic stem cell transplant with post-transplant cyclophosphamide. The CDR3 loop reads CASSLSWTGNQPQHF. The CDR3 bases are TGTGCCAGCAGTTTATCCTGGACAGGCAATCAGCCCCAGCATTTT.